The entry below gives a single T cell receptor (beta chain) sequence along with its context. The sample is drawn from a study of early T cells in non-severe SARS-CoV-2 infection. The CDR3 totals 16 residues. Trimming cost V 0 bases and J 3 bases, with 13 bases left between them. Per germline, CDR1 LGHNA and CDR2 YSLEER. Each CDR3 protein is one row after TCRdb ran MiXCR on the 5' RACE reads. The repertoire holds over 100,000 distinct CDR3 sequences, with roughly 14% as singletons. This TCR derives from an adult who was a healthcare worker with PCR-confirmed SARS-CoV-2 infection or an uninfected control (not recorded which). Sequencing used whole blood. The rearrangement joins TRBV4-3 to TRBJ2-3; either TRBD1 or TRBD2 may supply D (5 bases each). In DNA, the CDR3 is TGCGCCAGCAGCCAAGAGGTCGGGACGCGTACAGATACGCAGTATTTT. Translating gives CASSQEVGTRTDTQYF.